Shown below are 31 T cell receptor beta chains from a single sample sequenced in a study of shared clonotypes between healthy human individuals. Data came from immunoSEQ multiplex PCR; TCRdb stores just in-frame clones and leaves some out. The repertoire holds about 1.1 million clones, with approximately 80% as singletons. Sample: memory CD4+ T cells from PBMCs. Subset specified: CD45RA-negative fraction. The receptors derive from a man between 18 and 29 years old in good health. Some clones in this sample may be carry-over from other donors' samples.

This clone was seen a few times. CDR3 DNA: TGTGCCAGCCGACTAGCGGGGGGCTACAATGAGCAGTTCTTC. Protein: CASRLAGGYNEQFF. The J gene is TRBJ2-1, the V gene TRBV19; 13 bases agree with TRBD2. Germline CDR1 and CDR2: LNHDA and SQIVND (reference sequence). The CDR3 spans 14 residues. Trimming at V came to 9 bases and at J to 3 bases, leaving 2 bases not matched to a gene. Together with reference TRBV19 and TRBJ2-1, the CDR3 gives the full variable domain: DGGITQSPKYLFRKEGQNVTLSCEQNLNHDAMYWYRQDPGQGLRLIYYSQIVNDFQKGDIAEGYSVSREKKESFPLTVTSAQKNPTAFYLCASRLAGGYNEQFFGPGTRLTVL.

The chain links TRBV11-2 to TRBJ2-3, with D possibly TRBD2 on 6 matching bases. CDR3 length: 12 residues. CDR1 and CDR2 from the germline V gene are SGHAT and FQNNGV. Deletions cut 0 bases from V and 8 bases from J, with 6 bases between. The CDR3 coding sequence is TGTGCCAGCAGCTTAGAGCGGGGTACGCAGTATTTT. Protein sequence: CASSLERGTQYF.

In this sample, this clone turned up many times. CDR3 loop: CASSVGGQGEKLFF. CDR3 coding DNA: TGTGCCAGCAGTGTCGGGGGGCAAGGTGAAAAACTGTTTTTT. This sequence joins TRBV25-1 and TRBJ1-4, with a possible D match to TRBD1 (6 bases). In germline, CDR1 is MGHDK, CDR2 SYGVNS. The V gene lost 4 bases and the J gene lost 7 bases, with 13 bases spanning the gap. There are 14 residues in the CDR3.

The rearrangement links TRBV18 to TRBJ2-2; D is unclear. V lost 2 bases and J lost 2, with 12 bases in between. CDR1 and CDR2 (germline): KGHSH, LQKENI. The CDR3 extends over 16 amino acids. The DNA for the CDR3 is TGTGCCAGCTCACCAGTAGACCTCGGCAACACCGGGGAGCTGTTTTTT. It specifies CASSPVDLGNTGELFF. Full variable domain (remainder filled in from reference TRBV18 and TRBJ2-2): NAGVMQNPRHLVRRRGQEARLRCSPMKGHSHVYWYRQLPEEGLKFMVYLQKENIIDESGMPKERFSAEFPKEGPSILRIQQVVRGDSAAYFCASSPVDLGNTGELFFGEGSRLTVL.

The V gene is TRBV27, the J gene TRBJ2-3; TRBD1 matches at 7 bases. CDR3 length: 15 amino acids. V shed 8 bases and J 4 bases; nucleotides not matched to a gene: 12. Per the germline V gene, CDR1 is MNHEY and CDR2 is SMNVEV (reference sequence). CDR3 loop: CASSPGTVTADTQYF. The CDR3, as DNA: TGTGCCAGCTCCCCCGGGACAGTTACCGCAGATACGCAGTATTTT.

This rearrangement joins TRBV5-1 to TRBJ2-2, with D possibly matching TRBD2 (6 bases). The V gene lost 4 bases and the J gene lost 7 bases, with 14 bases spanning the gap. Germline V gives CDR1 SGHRS, CDR2 YFSETQ. CDR3 length: 14 amino acids. The chain's CDR3 is CASSLGGTDGELFF. The CDR3 bases are TGCGCCAGCAGCCTGGGCGGGACGGACGGGGAGCTGTTTTTT.

V and J are TRBV30 and TRBJ1-3; D unresolved. This CDR3 has 13 residues. V lost 6 bases and J 0 bases, leaving 9 bases between the germline ends. The germline V gene encodes CDR1 GTSNPN and CDR2 SVGIG (reference sequence). In DNA, the CDR3 is TGTGCCTGCAAAGGCTTCTCTGGAAACACCATATATTTT. Protein: CACKGFSGNTIYF.

The chain uses TRBV7-9 and TRBJ2-1; 14 bases match TRBD2. The CDR3 extends over 17 amino acids. The V segment lost 3 bases and the J segment 4 bases; nucleotides outside the gene matches: 5. Germline CDR1 is SEHNR and CDR2 is FQNEAQ (reference sequence). DNA for the CDR3: TGTGCCAGCAGCTTTGGGACTAGCGGGAGCCTTTACAATGAGCAGTTCTTC. It translates to CASSFGTSGSLYNEQFF.

This rearrangement joins TRBV7-9 to TRBJ2-3; perhaps TRBD2 as D (6 bases). This CDR3 contains 14 residues. V dropped 7 bases and J dropped 6 bases, with 17 bases sitting between them. In germline, CDR1 is SEHNR, CDR2 FQNEAQ (reference sequence). CDR3 protein: CASNTPGGTDTQYF. CDR3 coding DNA: TGTGCCAGCAACACCCCCGGGGGAACGGATACGCAGTATTTT.

The V call is TRBV5-3, the J call TRBJ2-7, with D hard to call. TRBV5-3 is reported as an ORF; its role is uncertain. The germline V and J ends were trimmed by 2 bases and 2 bases, with 11 bases remaining between them. This CDR3 spans 14 amino acids. CDR3 in DNA: TGTGCCAGAAGCTTCCCGACGCGGACCTACGAGCAGTACTTC. It is translated as CARSFPTRTYEQYF.

The rearrangement joins TRBV28 to TRBJ2-5; the D is unclear. In germline, CDR1 is MDHEN, CDR2 SYDVKM. This CDR3 contains 12 residues. Trimming removed 6 bases from V and 5 bases from J, with 10 bases in between. DNA for the CDR3: TGTGCCAGCAGAACACCCGTGGAGACCCAGTACTTC. Amino acids: CASRTPVETQYF.

Comments on this clone: A read error is likely, as this CDR3 ends without the conserved phenylalanine or tryptophan. No DNA is shown, since the ends of the CDR3 on it are uncertain; the CDR3 is the one TCRdb lists. The chain carries TRBV7-9 and TRBJ2-7; the table's D call TRBD2 went unverified against the DNA. Counting both end residues, the CDR3 totals 12 amino acids. Germline V gives CDR1 SEHNR, CDR2 FQNEAQ (reference sequence). This chain's CDR3 is CASSPSSGRWSE.

The chain carries TRBV5-8 and TRBJ1-1; D call uncertain. CDR3 length: 18 amino acids. From germline, CDR1 is SGHTS and CDR2 YDEGEE. Trimming took 4 bases from V and 2 from J, leaving 24 bases between them. CDR3 loop: CASSPARAGRGQNTEAFF. The CDR3 DNA is TGTGCCAGCAGCCCGGCAAGGGCAGGCCGTGGGCAAAACACTGAAGCTTTCTTT.

The V call is TRBV9, the J call TRBJ1-3, with a weak D call TRBD1 (5 bases). The germline CDR1 and CDR2 sequences are SGDLS and YYNGEE. CDR3 size: 16 residues. Trimming left V 4 bases short and J 4 bases short, with 18 bases between. CDR3 residues: CASSPPGLTEGNTIYF. The DNA of the CDR3 is TGTGCCAGCAGCCCCCCAGGTCTGACAGAAGGAAACACCATATATTTT.

The chain carries TRBV7-2 and TRBJ1-1; 8 bases line up with TRBD1. Per germline, CDR1 SGHTA and CDR2 FQGNSA. The V segment lost 3 bases and the J segment 5 bases; nucleotides outside the gene matches: 11. The length of the CDR3 is 16 residues. In DNA form, the CDR3 reads TGTGCCAGCAGCTTCCGCACAAACAGGGGGGCGACTGAAGCTTTCTTT. Protein product: CASSFRTNRGATEAFF.

The V gene is TRBV19, the J gene TRBJ1-5; 7 bases match TRBD1. The CDR3 has 13 residues. Per the germline V gene, CDR1 is LNHDA and CDR2 is SQIVND (reference sequence). V lost 6 bases to trimming and J lost 7 bases; unmatched junction nucleotides: 6. In nucleotides, the CDR3 is TGTGCCAGTAGGGGACAGTTTTACCAGCCCCAGCATTTT. The encoded protein is CASRGQFYQPQHF. The whole variable domain, remainder taken from reference TRBV19 and TRBJ1-5, is DGGITQSPKYLFRKEGQNVTLSCEQNLNHDAMYWYRQDPGQGLRLIYYSQIVNDFQKGDIAEGYSVSREKKESFPLTVTSAQKNPTAFYLCASRGQFYQPQHFGDGTRLSIL.

The CDR3, as DNA: TGTGCCAGCAGAGGACTAGCGGGAGCTAGTGAGCAGTTCTTC. Protein product: CASRGLAGASEQFF. This rearrangement joins TRBV2 to TRBJ2-1; 13 bases line up with TRBD2. J was trimmed by 9 bases and V by 6 bases; bases with no gene match: 5. Germline V gives CDR1 SNHLY, CDR2 FYNNEI. The CDR3 has 14 amino acids.

This rearrangement joins TRBV7-9 to TRBJ2-3, with D possibly TRBD1 on 5 matching bases. From germline, CDR1 is SEHNR and CDR2 FQNEAQ (reference sequence). The V and J ends lost 3 bases and 0 bases respectively, with 10 bases between them. The CDR3 contains 15 residues. The DNA for the CDR3 is TGTGCCAGCAGCTTTCCAACAGGAAGCACAGATACGCAGTATTTT. Encoded protein: CASSFPTGSTDTQYF. Filled out from reference TRBV7-9 and TRBJ2-3, the complete variable domain reads DTGVSQNPRHKITKRGQNVTFRCDPISEHNRLYWYRQTLGQGPEFLTYFQNEAQLEKSRLLSDRFSAERPKGSFSTLEIQRTEQGDSAMYLCASSFPTGSTDTQYFGPGTRLTVL.

There are many counts of this clone. This chain connects TRBV30 to TRBJ1-1; D perhaps matches TRBD1 (5 bases). The CDR3 consists of 13 residues. CDR1 GTSNPN and CDR2 SVGIG come from the germline V gene (reference sequence). V lost 0 bases and J lost 6, with 11 bases in between. CDR3 sequence (DNA): TGTGCCTGGAGTGTACAGGCGCTCCCTGAAGCTTTCTTT. Protein: CAWSVQALPEAFF.

The V call is TRBV25-1, the J call TRBJ2-1; TRBD2 matches 9 bases. V lost 9 bases to trimming and J lost 6 bases; unmatched junction nucleotides: 12. The CDR3 runs 15 residues. Per the germline V gene, CDR1 is MGHDK and CDR2 is SYGVNS. CDR3 in amino acids: CASGLSGSITNEQFF. CDR3 sequence (DNA): TGTGCCAGTGGGCTTAGCGGGAGTATCACCAATGAGCAGTTCTTC.

The V and J genes are TRBV28 and TRBJ1-2; D might be TRBD1 (6 bases). The germline V and J ends were trimmed by 2 bases and 7 bases, with 20 bases remaining between them. Germline assignment: CDR1 MDHEN and CDR2 SYDVKM. The CDR3 runs 16 residues. DNA for the CDR3: TGTGCCAGCAGTTTACCGAGGAGGGGGGCGTTAAGTGGCTACACCTTC. Protein: CASSLPRRGALSGYTF.

The rearrangement joins TRBV29-1 to TRBJ1-6; 9 positions agree with TRBD1. The V gene end was trimmed by 6 bases and the J gene end by 10 bases; junction bases not matched to a gene: 4. Germline values: CDR1 SQVTM, CDR2 ANQGSEA. CDR3 length: 12 residues. The DNA for the CDR3 is TGCAGCGTCGCAGACAGGGGGTCACCCCTCCACTTT. Amino acids: CSVADRGSPLHF. The full variable domain, rest sourced from reference TRBV29-1 and TRBJ1-6, is SAVISQKPSRDICQRGTSLTIQCQVDSQVTMMFWYRQQPGQSLTLIATANQGSEATYESGFVIDKFPISRPNLTFSTLTVSNMSPEDSSIYLCSVADRGSPLHFGNGTRLTVT.

As regards this clone: This is likely a read error, given that the CDR3 carries no conserved phenylalanine or tryptophan at its end. The chain is built from TRBV30 and TRBJ2-7; 15 bases match TRBD2. This CDR3 contains 15 residues. Trimming removed 4 bases from V and 5 bases from J; junction bases left unmatched: 6. In germline, CDR1 is GTSNPN, CDR2 SVGIG (reference sequence). The CDR3 here is CAWTSGLAGGDEQYL. The CDR3 DNA is TGTGCCTGGACCAGTGGACTAGCGGGAGGGGACGAGCAGTACCTC.

For this clone: A much larger clone differs from this one at a single base, so this may be a read error. The CDR3 here is CAGSPGTGVETQYF. CDR3 sequence (DNA): TGTGCCGGCAGTCCCGGGACAGGGGTCGAGACCCAGTACTTC. The V and J genes are TRBV6-5 and TRBJ2-5; TRBD1 agrees at 10 bases. Looked up from germline, CDR1 is MNHEY and CDR2 is SVGAGI. The CDR3 loop spans 14 amino acids.

The DNA of the CDR3 is TGTGCCATCAGGGGGACAGGGAGGGCCTATGGCTACACCTTC. It codes for CAIRGTGRAYGYTF. This rearrangement joins TRBV10-3 to TRBJ1-2; 9 bases map to TRBD1. With 6 bases clipped from V and 4 bases from J, the junction kept 6 bases outside the gene matches. CDR1 and CDR2 (germline): ENHRY, SYGVKD. The CDR3 runs to 14 residues.

The chain recombines TRBV2 with TRBJ1-4, with D maybe TRBD1 (6 bases). Trimming cost V 4 bases and J 8 bases, with 20 bases left between them. CDR1 and CDR2 from the germline V gene are SNHLY and FYNNEI. CDR3 length equals 16 residues. The CDR3 reads CASSGPGGRRREKLFF. CDR3 nucleotides: TGTGCCAGCAGTGGACCCGGGGGCAGGCGGCGGGAAAAACTGTTTTTT. The full variable domain, its missing parts supplied by reference TRBV2 and TRBJ1-4, is EPEVTQTPSHQVTQMGQEVILRCVPISNHLYFYWYRQILGQKVEFLVSFYNNEISEKSEIFDDQFSVERPDGSNFTLKIRSTKLEDSAMYFCASSGPGGRRREKLFFGSGTQLSVL.

This chain links TRBV14 with TRBJ2-1; tentative D call: TRBD1 (6 bases). Per the germline V gene, CDR1 is SGHDN and CDR2 is FVKESK. The CDR3 sequence is 14 residues long. V shed 4 bases and J shed 0 bases, with 7 bases lying between them. The CDR3 sequence: CASSRTASYNEQFF. In DNA form, the CDR3 reads TGTGCCAGCAGCCGGACAGCCTCCTACAATGAGCAGTTCTTC.

This chain links TRBV7-3 with TRBJ1-1, with D possibly being TRBD1 (5 bases). The length of the CDR3 is 15 residues. Trimming removed 3 bases from V and 2 bases from J, with 13 bases in between. Germline CDR1 SGHTA, CDR2 FQGTGA. In DNA form, the CDR3 reads TGTGCCAGCAGCTTGGTCAGGACAATTAACACTGAAGCTTTCTTT. Translation gives CASSLVRTINTEAFF.

The chain is built from TRBV4-2 and TRBJ2-7; D is unclear. Germline V gives CDR1 LGHNA, CDR2 YNFKEQ. V lost 3 bases and J 1 base, leaving 4 bases between the germline ends. CDR3 length equals 12 residues. CDR3 sequence: CASSQGSYEQYF. In nucleotides, the CDR3 is TGTGCCAGCAGCCAGGGTTCCTACGAGCAGTACTTC.

This clone was seen a few times. The CDR3 protein is CATGQGVNTEAFF. Here the CDR3 DNA reads TGTGCCACCGGACAGGGCGTGAACACTGAAGCTTTCTTT. The chain recombines TRBV9 with TRBJ1-1; 8 nucleotides align to TRBD1. The CDR3 extends over 13 amino acids. Per the germline V gene, CDR1 is SGDLS and CDR2 is YYNGEE. With V trimmed by 9 bases and J by 0 bases, 4 bases remained unmatched.

This chain joins TRBV19 and TRBJ1-1; weak D call: TRBD1 (5 bases). CDR1 is LNHDA and CDR2 is SQIVND in the germline V gene (reference sequence). Between the trimmed V and J ends, which lost 3 bases and 4 bases, there was a span of 15 bases. This CDR3 spans 15 amino acids. The CDR3, as DNA: TGTGCCAGTAGTATCGGGAGGGGTGCGTCCACTGAAGCTTTCTTT. Translated, it gives CASSIGRGASTEAFF.